Listed below are T cell receptor beta chains from one sample, sequenced in a study of cytomegalovirus exposure and HLA in healthy donors. The protocol was immunoSEQ multiplex PCR, while the TCRdb copy is restricted to in-frame clones and leaves out a portion. The table has over 150,000 clones, 80% seen once. The sample taken for sequencing was PBMCs. The receptor set was obtained from a man aged 25-45 years in good health and CMV-seropositive. Each CDR3 is given with its conserved first and last residue. D genes are given only for firm matches. The size field is filled for only some rows; it gives once, few, many or a size class.

clone_size	d_call	j_call	v_call	cdr3_length	cdr3_aa	cdr3_nt
NA	NA	TRBJ2-7	TRBV7-6	14	CASSLGPRGHEQYF	TGTGCCAGCAGCTTAGGCCCGCGGGGCCACGAGCAGTACTTC
NA	TRBD1	TRBJ1-2	TRBV27	16	CASSFFPQGAEAGYTF	TGTGCCAGCAGTTTTTTCCCCCAGGGGGCGGAGGCTGGCTACACCTTC
NA	TRBD1	TRBJ1-2	TRBV2	14	CASREGTANYGYTF	TGTGCCAGCAGAGAGGGGACAGCGAACTATGGCTACACCTTC
NA	TRBD1	TRBJ2-3	TRBV5-8	15	CASSPGQTFTDTQYF	TGTGCCAGCAGCCCGGGACAGACGTTCACAGATACGCAGTATTTT
NA	NA	TRBJ2-1	TRBV7-2	13	CASSLGGRYEQFF	TGTGCCAGCAGCTTAGGCGGGCGCTATGAGCAGTTCTTC
NA	NA	TRBJ1-4	TRBV27	20	CASREQTGTYNDATNEKLFF	TGTGCCAGCAGGGAACAAACCGGGACATACAACGACGCAACTAATGAAAAACTGTTTTTT
NA	TRBD2	TRBJ2-1	TRBV7-9	18	CSSSLARSAGVSYNEQFF	TGTTCCAGCAGCTTAGCGCGGTCAGCGGGGGTCTCCTACAATGAGCAGTTCTTC
NA	TRBD2	TRBJ2-1	TRBV18	15	CASSPRLAGEGEQFF	TGTGCCAGCTCACCCAGACTAGCGGGAGAGGGTGAGCAGTTCTTC
NA	TRBD1	TRBJ2-7	TRBV28	15	CASSLLTGGLYEQYF	TGTGCCAGCAGTTTATTGACAGGGGGCCTCTACGAGCAGTACTTC
NA	NA	TRBJ1-2	TRBV28	13	CASSLPGNYGYTF	TGTGCCAGCAGTTTGCCAGGGAACTATGGCTACACCTTC
NA	TRBD2	TRBJ2-1	TRBV27	16	CASSLFRGGSYNEQFF	TGTGCCAGCAGTTTATTCCGGGGGGGATCCTACAATGAGCAGTTCTTC
once	NA	TRBJ2-2	TRBV6-4	14	CASSDSGGTGELFF	TGTGCCAGCAGTGACTCGGGGGGCACCGGGGAGCTGTTTTTT
NA	NA	TRBJ2-2	TRBV19	14	CASFDSPDTGELFF	TGTGCCAGCTTCGACAGCCCCGACACCGGGGAGCTGTTTTTT
NA	NA	TRBJ1-5	TRBV28	17	CASSLEDSYHSNQPQHF	TGTGCCAGCAGTTTAGAAGACAGTTATCATAGCAATCAGCCCCAGCATTTT
NA	NA	TRBJ1-5	TRBV27	15	CASSLSGRSNQPQHF	TGTGCCAGCAGTTTAAGTGGGAGAAGCAATCAGCCCCAGCATTTT
NA	TRBD2	TRBJ2-1	TRBV29-1	15	CSAGLAESSYNEQFF	TGCAGCGCGGGACTAGCGGAAAGCTCCTACAATGAGCAGTTCTTC
NA	NA	TRBJ2-5	TRBV10-1	13	CASSGQGSETQYF	TGCGCCAGCAGTGGGCAGGGGTCGGAGACCCAGTACTTC
NA	NA	TRBJ1-2	TRBV19	16	CASSTVDSGRNYGYTF	TGTGCCAGTAGTACCGTGGACAGTGGAAGGAACTATGGCTACACCTTC
NA	TRBD1	TRBJ2-7	TRBV28	15	CASHAADRGGCGQYF	TGTGCCAGCCATGCCGCGGACAGGGGCGGGTGCGGGCAGTACTTC
NA	TRBD1	TRBJ2-2	TRBV29-1	17	CSVEDLAGQGLTGELFF	TGCAGCGTTGAAGATCTGGCTGGACAGGGTCTGACCGGGGAGCTGTTTTTT
NA	NA	TRBJ1-6	TRBV6-6	11	CASRGESPLHF	TGTGCCAGCAGGGGAGAATCACCCCTCCACTTT
NA	NA	TRBJ2-5	TRBV21-1	16	CASSKDRASGKETQYF	TGTGCCAGCAGCAAAGATAGGGCTAGCGGTAAAGAGACCCAGTACTTC
NA	NA	TRBJ1-1	TRBV6-6	13	CASITGMNTEAFF	TGTGCCAGCATTACAGGCATGAACACTGAAGCTTTCTTT
few	NA	TRBJ1-5	TRBV29-1	12	CSVGQVNQPQHF	TGCAGCGTTGGACAGGTGAATCAGCCCCAGCATTTT
NA	TRBD1	TRBJ1-3	TRBV4-1	16	CASSQERQGFGNTIYF	TGCGCCAGCAGCCAAGAAAGACAGGGGTTTGGAAACACCATATATTTT
once	TRBD2	TRBJ2-5	TRBV28	13	CAASGIEVETQYF	TGTGCCGCAAGCGGGATTGAGGTAGAGACCCAGTACTTC
NA	NA	TRBJ2-7	TRBV27	12	CASYDTPYEQYF	TGTGCCAGCTACGACACCCCCTACGAGCAGTACTTC
NA	TRBD2	TRBJ2-7	TRBV5-8	14	CASTLPIAGGNRAF	TGTGCCAGCACCCTCCCGATAGCGGGAGGTAATCGTGCCTTC
NA	TRBD1	TRBJ2-1	TRBV6-1	12	CASSVQGNEQFF	TGTGCCAGCAGTGTACAGGGGAATGAGCAGTTCTTC
few	NA	TRBJ1-5	TRBV2	16	CASTLGGAGRNQPQHF	TGTGCCAGCACCCTGGGGGGGGCAGGCCGCAATCAGCCCCAGCATTTT
NA	NA	TRBJ2-7	TRBV6-5	15	CASSGRGLLSYEQYF	TGTGCCAGCAGTGGTCGGGGACTTCTTTCCTACGAGCAGTACTTC
NA	TRBD1	TRBJ2-7	TRBV10-3	16	CAISESMRQGTYEQYF	TGTGCCATCAGTGAGTCGATGCGACAGGGGACCTACGAGCAGTACTTC
NA	TRBD1	TRBJ1-3	TRBV7-9	15	CASSSDRASGNTIYF	TGTGCCAGCAGCAGCGACAGGGCCTCTGGAAACACCATATATTTT
NA	NA	TRBJ1-6	TRBV28	16	CASSFSRVPYNSPLHF	TGTGCCAGCAGTTTTTCCAGGGTACCCTATAATTCACCCCTCCACTTT
once	NA	TRBJ1-3	TRBV9	14	CASREGYSGNTIYF	TGTGCCAGCAGGGAGGGTTACTCTGGAAACACCATATATTTT
NA	TRBD1	TRBJ2-7	TRBV19	13	CASKGQGAHEQYF	TGTGCCAGCAAGGGACAGGGGGCCCACGAGCAGTACTTC
NA	TRBD2	TRBJ2-7	TRBV9	13	CASSEAGGYEQYF	TGTGCCAGCAGCGAAGCGGGAGGCTACGAGCAGTACTTC
NA	NA	TRBJ2-1	TRBV9	13	CASSPSVYNEQFF	TGTGCCAGCAGCCCTAGCGTCTACAATGAGCAGTTCTTC
NA	NA	TRBJ2-2	TRBV7-9	13	CASSFSHTGELFF	TGTGCCAGCAGCTTCTCTCACACCGGGGAGCTGTTTTTT
NA	TRBD2	TRBJ2-5	TRBV19	16	CASRGLAGGLVETQYF	TGTGCCAGTAGAGGACTAGCGGGAGGGCTGGTGGAGACCCAGTACTTC